A selection of T cell receptor beta chains follows, all from one sample in a study of T cell responses to AZD1222 COVID-19 vaccine. Here immunoSEQ multiplex PCR was the method, and the copy in TCRdb shows in-frame clones only, minus some. The table shows 140,000 to 150,000 clones, with 85% to 95% occurring only once. The sequencing used peripheral blood, collected on day 0 of AZD1222 vaccination. The receptor set was obtained from an adult in good health. The CDR3 runs from the conserved cysteine through the conserved F or W. Each record gives: clone size, J gene, V gene, D gene, CDR3 DNA, CDR3 protein. D genes are given only for firm matches. Only part of the rows carry a size: once, few, many, or a class if the clone is expanded.

.	TRBJ2-1	TRBV5-6	TRBD1	TGTGCCAGCAGCTTGTGGGACAGGAGTTCCGGTGAGCAGTTCTTC	CASSLWDRSSGEQFF
.	TRBJ2-7	TRBV7-9	.	TGTGCCAGCAGCTCAACTGTCCCGAAGCAGTACTTC	CASSSTVPKQYF
.	TRBJ2-5	TRBV7-8	.	TGTGCCAGTGGAGTACAGGAGACCCAGTACTTC	CASGVQETQYF
.	TRBJ1-5	TRBV2	.	TGTGCCAGCAGTGACAGGAGTCATAGCAATCAGCCCCAGCATTTT	CASSDRSHSNQPQHF
.	TRBJ2-1	TRBV4-1	.	TGCGCCAGCAGCCAGAGGACCGGGACTCGAAACAATGAGCAGTTCTTC	CASSQRTGTRNNEQFF
.	TRBJ2-1	TRBV5-6	.	TGTGCCAGCAGCTTGATTGGGGCGGAGAAGTACAATGAGCAGTTCTTC	CASSLIGAEKYNEQFF
.	TRBJ1-2	TRBV7-2	.	TGTGCCAGCAGCCGTCAGGGTGCAAACTATGGCTACACCTTC	CASSRQGANYGYTF
.	TRBJ1-5	TRBV6-1	.	TGTGCCAGCAGTGAAATGGAGCAGCCCCAGCATTTT	CASSEMEQPQHF
.	TRBJ2-7	TRBV29-1	.	TGCAGTATACAGGGTAGCTCCTACGAGCAGTACTTC	CSIQGSSYEQYF
.	TRBJ1-1	TRBV5-1	.	TGCGCCAGCAGCGAGGGCGAGACTGAAGCTTTCTTT	CASSEGETEAFF
.	TRBJ2-1	TRBV3-1/TRBV3-2	.	TGTGCCAGCAGCCTAAGCAGTGAGCAGTTCTTC	CASSLSSEQFF
few	TRBJ1-4	TRBV7-2	.	TGTGCCAGCAGCTTAGTTGGCAGGGAGGGAAAACTGTTTTTT	CASSLVGREGKLFF
.	TRBJ2-5	TRBV11-1	.	TGTGCCAGCAGCTTAGGTGGGATCCAAGAGACCCAGTACTTC	CASSLGGIQETQYF
.	TRBJ1-2	TRBV5-6	TRBD1	TGTGCCAGCAGCTTGGCTGAAGCCGGGACAGGGTGGTTTTGGCGCGGCTACACCTTC	CASSLAEAGTGWFWRGYTF
once	TRBJ1-3	TRBV6-6	TRBD1	TGTGCCAGCAGTCCGGCGACAGGGAAAGGTGGAAACACCATATATTTT	CASSPATGKGGNTIYF
.	TRBJ2-7	TRBV10-3	TRBD2	TGTGCCACCGGACTAGCGGGGCACGAGCAGTACTTC	CATGLAGHEQYF
.	TRBJ1-3	TRBV6-5	.	TGTGCCAGCAGTTACTCTCTCAGGGTAGCTGGAAACACCATATATTTT	CASSYSLRVAGNTIYF
.	TRBJ2-2	TRBV18	TRBD2	TGTGCCAGCTCACCACCGTCCAGCGGGGACACCGGGGAGCTGTTTTTT	CASSPPSSGDTGELFF
.	TRBJ1-4	TRBV9	.	TGTGCCAGCAGCGTAGGGGACCCAGGGGTGGCAAAACTGTTTTTT	CASSVGDPGVAKLFF
.	TRBJ1-3	TRBV12-3/TRBV12-4	.	TGTGCCAGCACCTATTTCCCAAACACCATATATTTT	CASTYFPNTIYF
once	TRBJ1-2	TRBV25-1	.	TGTGCCAGCAGTAGCAGACAGTCGGTCTATGGCTACACCTTC	CASSSRQSVYGYTF
.	TRBJ2-1	TRBV5-1	.	TGCGCCAGCAGCTTGGCCGAGGGAACCTACAATGAGCAGTTCTTC	CASSLAEGTYNEQFF
.	TRBJ2-5	TRBV27	TRBD1	TGTGCCAGCAGTACAACCAGGGGGGAGACCCAGTACTTC	CASSTTRGETQYF
.	TRBJ1-1	TRBV4-1	.	TGCGCCAGCAGCCGAGTAAAAGGGGGCACTGAAGCTTTCTTT	CASSRVKGGTEAFF
.	TRBJ1-1	TRBV5-6	.	TGTGCCAGCAGCTCCCCATACTCTCAGGGGCGCAGCACTGAAGCTTTCTTT	CASSSPYSQGRSTEAFF
once	TRBJ2-1	TRBV11-3	TRBD2	TGTGCCAGCAGCTTAGAGGGGCTAGCGGGAGGTGAGCAGTTCTTC	CASSLEGLAGGEQFF
.	TRBJ2-3	TRBV7-9	TRBD2	TGTGCCAGCAGCTTTTTCCTGCTAGCGGCCTACACAGATACGCAGTATTTT	CASSFFLLAAYTDTQYF
once	TRBJ2-7	TRBV5-5	TRBD2	TGTGCCAGCAGCTTGGGAGGGGAGGGCTACGAGCAGTACTTC	CASSLGGEGYEQYF
.	TRBJ2-5	TRBV2	.	TGTGCCAGCGCCCCTGAAGCAGGAGAGACCCAGTACTTC	CASAPEAGETQYF
.	TRBJ2-1	TRBV6-6	.	TGTGCCAGCAGGGACCGACTTACGGATGAGCAGTTCTTC	CASRDRLTDEQFF
.	TRBJ2-2	TRBV19	TRBD1	TGTGCCAGTAACCAAGGACAGGGCTTTAACACCGGGGAGCTGTTTTTT	CASNQGQGFNTGELFF
.	TRBJ2-1	TRBV3-1/TRBV3-2	.	TGTGCCAGCAGCCTGGGACTCGGGGAGACTGAGCAGTTCTTC	CASSLGLGETEQFF
.	TRBJ2-5	TRBV18	.	TGTGCCAGCTCACGCGAGTCCCAAGAGACCCAGTACTTC	CASSRESQETQYF
.	TRBJ1-5	TRBV6-1	.	TGTGCCAGCAGTGAAGTTGGGACTAATCAGCCCCAGCATTTT	CASSEVGTNQPQHF
once	TRBJ2-1	TRBV11-3	.	TGTGCCAGCAGCGGTGGGTCCGACAATGAGCAGTTCTTC	CASSGGSDNEQFF
.	TRBJ1-1	TRBV19	.	TGTGCCAGTAGGACGGCCAGCGGAAATGGACGTCTGAACACTGAAGCTTTCTTT	CASRTASGNGRLNTEAFF
.	TRBJ2-5	TRBV5-1	.	TGCGCCAGCAGCTTGGCTCAACTCGGAGAGACCCAGTACTTC	CASSLAQLGETQYF
.	TRBJ1-6	TRBV19	TRBD1	TGTGCCACCAGAAGCGGGCGGACAGGCGATAATTCACCCCTCCACTTT	CATRSGRTGDNSPLHF